Detailed here is one T cell receptor beta chain. Its cognate antigen is unknown. Looked up from germline, CDR1 is SEHNR and CDR2 is FQNEAQ (reference sequence). The CDR3 has 14 residues. V was cut by 0 bases and J by 2 bases, with 8 bases left in between. This entry is derived from a study of cytomegalovirus exposure and HLA in healthy donors. PCR involved 60 Vbeta and 13 Jbeta primers. Original handling: Later reanalysis found tens of millions of unique TCR beta chains, approximately 11 million of them shared. TCRdb's copy holds only in-frame clones and misses some; the assay was immunoSEQ multiplex PCR. V and J calls and clone size are as listed in that table; D and trimming were resolved from the DNA. Of 150,000 to 200,000 clones listed, around four fifths are singletons. Points from the study as a whole: According to an earlier analysis, most TCR beta V segments yielded productive rearrangements about 90% or about 30% of the time. Researchers counted over 150 TCR beta chains as cytomegalovirus-associated.

This TCR was sampled from a woman in her fifties or sixties in good health and CMV-seropositive. The sample taken for sequencing was PBMCs. V and J are TRBV7-9 and TRBJ2-7; D uncertain. The CDR3 loop is CASSLAPGTYEQYF. The CDR3 DNA follows: TGTGCCAGCAGCTTAGCGCCAGGTACCTACGAGCAGTACTTC.